The following is a TCR beta chain sequence with its context. The data were obtained in a study of blood T cell repertoires in COVID-19. Whole-study context: Sources were T cells, B-cell-depleted T cells, or PBMCs; the material itself was cDNA or gDNA.

The germline gives CDR1 SGHNT, CDR2 YYREEE (reference sequence). With V trimmed by 10 bases and J by 4 bases, 12 bases remained unmatched. The CDR3 totals 14 residues. Participants' reported clinical history set cohort assignment. The protocol was immunoSEQ multiplex PCR, while the TCRdb copy is restricted to in-frame clones and leaves out a portion. The sample holds 250,000 or so clones, roughly 82% seen once. The chain has TRBV5-4 and TRBJ2-5; 8 bases map to TRBD2. The source material was PBMCs or T cells enriched from blood (not recorded which). The TCR was taken from a woman aged 45 to 65 who had recovered from COVID-19. CDR3 region: CAGRIAGMGETQYF. The CDR3 DNA sequence: TGTGCCGGAAGGATAGCGGGGATGGGAGAGACCCAGTACTTC. Full variable domain (missing parts from reference TRBV5-4 and TRBJ2-5): ETGVTQSPTHLIKTRGQQVTLRCSSQSGHNTVSWYQQALGQGPQFIFQYYREEENGRGNFPPRFSGLQFPNYSSELNVNALELDDSALYLCAGRIAGMGETQYFGPGTRLLVL.